The rows below give T cell receptor beta chains drawn from one sample of a study of shared clonotypes between healthy human individuals. TCRdb's table, derived via immunoSEQ multiplex PCR, lists solely in-frame clones and lacks some. The data show 2 million to 3 million clones, over 85% seen once. Sequencing input: naive CD4+ T cells from PBMCs. The receptors here all came from a man aged 18-30 years in good health. Some clones in this sample may be carry-over from other donors' samples. CDR3s include the opening cysteine and the closing phenylalanine or tryptophan.

V gene: TRBV20-1; J gene: TRBJ2-2; CDR3 protein: CSADTTGELFF
V gene: TRBV6-4; J gene: TRBJ2-2; CDR3 protein: CASSPFGSANANTGELFF
V gene: TRBV25-1; J gene: TRBJ1-2; CDR3 protein: CASRFHGDTEWDGYTF
V gene: TRBV5-5; J gene: TRBJ1-4; CDR3 protein: CASSLEGSPGEKLFF
V gene: TRBV25-1; J gene: TRBJ1-2; CDR3 protein: CASRAGTGSRGYTF
V gene: TRBV7-7; J gene: TRBJ2-2; CDR3 protein: CASSPGRGTGELFF
V gene: TRBV5-1; J gene: TRBJ2-5; CDR3 protein: CASSRGLGGRASQETQYF
V gene: TRBV11-2; J gene: TRBJ1-3; CDR3 protein: CASSLRAQGSGNTIYF
V gene: TRBV5-1; J gene: TRBJ2-7; CDR3 protein: CASSLAPRSYEQYF
V gene: TRBV5-6; J gene: TRBJ1-2; CDR3 protein: CASSLFWASNYGYTF
V gene: TRBV7-9; J gene: TRBJ2-1; CDR3 protein: CARQRLGSGDNEQFF
V gene: TRBV28; J gene: TRBJ2-7; CDR3 protein: CASSLLRGYEQYF
V gene: TRBV5-6; J gene: TRBJ2-1; CDR3 protein: CASSWGLLAGVLSNEQFF
V gene: TRBV7-2; J gene: TRBJ2-7; CDR3 protein: CASSLARVTYEQYF
V gene: TRBV29-1; J gene: TRBJ1-4; CDR3 protein: CSVVGQGYEKLFF
V gene: TRBV28; J gene: TRBJ2-7; CDR3 protein: CASSFRDRALLEQYF